The rows below give T cell receptor beta chains drawn from one sample of a study of beta chain features in type 1 diabetes. Using immunoSEQ multiplex PCR, the repertoire was profiled, and TCRdb retains in-frame clones only, with some absent. This sample yields 300,000 to 450,000 clones, of which roughly 12% are seen a single time; less than 0.02% belongs to the top ten. The specimen was naive CD4+ T cells from blood. The source of these receptors is a man aged 18 to 30 in good health. Both conserved end residues are part of each CDR3. A D gene is named only where the DNA matches it firmly. Not all rows give a size; the values are once, few, many and, for expanded clones, a class.

clone_size j_call v_call d_call cdr3_nt cdr3_aa
. TRBJ2-1 TRBV7-3 TRBD1 TGTGCCAGCAGCTTAATGGGACAGGGGAATGAGCAGTTCTTC CASSLMGQGNEQFF
many TRBJ2-1 TRBV7-9 . TGTGCCAGCAGTCATGGGTGGAGGAATGAGCAGTTCTTC CASSHGWRNEQFF
. TRBJ1-2 TRBV6-5 . TGTGCCAGCAGTTACAATCGGGAGGGAAACTATGGCTACACCTTC CASSYNREGNYGYTF
few TRBJ2-3 TRBV29-1 . TGCAGCGGCAACCTAGGCGGGACTAGCACAGATACGCAGTATTTT CSGNLGGTSTDTQYF
few TRBJ2-7 TRBV18 . TGTGCCAGCTCACCACCGGGAGTGACAGGATCTTACGAGCAGTACTTC CASSPPGVTGSYEQYF
. TRBJ2-2 TRBV19 TRBD1 TGTGCCAGTAGTCGGGACAGAAACACCGGGGAGCTGTTTTTT CASSRDRNTGELFF
. TRBJ1-5 TRBV7-8 . TGTGCCAGCAGTCTCGAGAGGGGCAATCAGCCCCAGCATTTT CASSLERGNQPQHF
. TRBJ2-7 TRBV5-6 . TGTGCCAGCAGTCAGGGCGGTTCCTACGAGCAGTACTTC CASSQGGSYEQYF
. TRBJ1-6 TRBV7-3 . TGTGCCAGCAGCGCCTGGGAGGGTAATTCACCCCTCCACTTT CASSAWEGNSPLHF
few TRBJ2-2 TRBV10-3 . TGTGCCATCAAGAACAGGGCCGCGAACACCGGGGAGCTGTTTTTT CAIKNRAANTGELFF
few TRBJ1-5 TRBV19 TRBD1 TGTGCCAGTAGTATAGATGGCAGGGGGCGAGGCCAGCCCCAGCATTTT CASSIDGRGRGQPQHF
. TRBJ2-2 TRBV5-6 . TGTGCCAGCAGCTTGTCCATGAGACTAGCCGGGGAGCTGTTTTTT CASSLSMRLAGELFF
few TRBJ2-3 TRBV2 TRBD2 TGTGCCAGCACCCTCCGGCTAGCGGGAGACGCAGATACGCAGTATTTT CASTLRLAGDADTQYF
. TRBJ1-2 TRBV28 . TGTGCCAGCAGTTTATTGGGGGGTAGCTATGGCTACACCTTC CASSLLGGSYGYTF
. TRBJ2-1 TRBV5-4 . TGTGCCAGCAGCCCGTGGACAAGCAATGAGCAGTTCTTC CASSPWTSNEQFF
few TRBJ1-5 TRBV2 TRBD1 TGTGCCAGCAGTGAGGGACAGGGAGGTCAGCCCCAGCATTTT CASSEGQGGQPQHF
few TRBJ2-1 TRBV6-1 . TGTGCCAGCGCAGCGGAGCGAAACTACAATGAGCAGTTCTTC CASAAERNYNEQFF
few TRBJ2-3 TRBV29-1 . TGCACCTCTCTTCGTATCCTAGACACAGATACGCAGTATTTT CTSLRILDTDTQYF
. TRBJ2-5 TRBV20-1 . TGCAGTGCTAGACGTATAGAGACCCAGTACTTC CSARRIETQYF
. TRBJ2-7 TRBV28 TRBD1 TGTGCCAGCAGAACTGGACAGGGGGTCTACGAGCAGTACTTC CASRTGQGVYEQYF
few TRBJ2-2 TRBV19 TRBD2 TGTGCCAGTCATCGGGGGGCCTTAGGACTAGCGGGGGGCCGAAGCGGGGAGCTGTTTTTT CASHRGALGLAGGRSGELFF
. TRBJ2-2 TRBV19 TRBD1 TGTGCCAGTAGTACCCTGGGACAGGGTAGGCGCGGGGAGCTGTTTTTT CASSTLGQGRRGELFF
. TRBJ2-1 TRBV15 TRBD2 TGTGCCACCAGCCGTGGCCTGCGGGGGGGCTTTTACAATGAGCAGTTCTTC CATSRGLRGGFYNEQFF
few TRBJ1-4 TRBV14 . TGTGCCAGCAGCCAAGCATTAGGGGGTGTTGAAAAACTGTTTTTT CASSQALGGVEKLFF
. TRBJ2-4 TRBV30 . TGTGCCTGGAGGGCTGGAGCCAAAAACATTCAGTACTTC CAWRAGAKNIQYF
few TRBJ1-2 TRBV9 . TGTGCCAGCAGCGTAGAGGGCAGGGGTTCTGCTGGCTACACCTTC CASSVEGRGSAGYTF
few TRBJ1-1 TRBV5-1 TRBD1 TGCGCCAGCCGAAGACAGGGTGAACGGAACACTGAAGCTTTCTTT CASRRQGERNTEAFF
. TRBJ2-1 TRBV28 TRBD1 TGTGCCAGCAGTTCCGGGACAGTCTCCTACAATGAGCAGTTCTTC CASSSGTVSYNEQFF
few TRBJ2-5 TRBV5-1 TRBD1 TGCGCCAGCAGCCGGAGGACAGGGGGCATCTCGGAGACCCAGTACTTC CASSRRTGGISETQYF
. TRBJ2-5 TRBV19 TRBD2 TGTGCCAGTCGGGCTAGCGGCCTACAAGAGACCCAGTACTTC CASRASGLQETQYF
few TRBJ2-2 TRBV7-3 . TGTGCCAGCAGCTTATCAGGCAGGAACACCGGGGAGCTGTTTTTT CASSLSGRNTGELFF
. TRBJ2-5 TRBV5-4 . TGTGCCATGTCAACCGGGACAAAGAAAGAGACCCAGTACTTC CAMSTGTKKETQYF
. TRBJ2-1 TRBV4-2 TRBD2 TGTGCCAGCAGCCAAACGGGGGGTTCACTCTACAATGAGCAGTTCTTC CASSQTGGSLYNEQFF
few TRBJ1-2 TRBV30 . TGTGCCTGGAGTGAGGGCAGGGGCTATGGCTACACCTTC CAWSEGRGYGYTF
few TRBJ1-1 TRBV11-2 . TGTGCCAGCAGCTTATCAGGGACTAACACTGAAGCTTTCTTT CASSLSGTNTEAFF
. TRBJ1-2 TRBV28 TRBD1 TGTGCCAGCAGTTCCCGATGGGACAGAACCCGTATTGGCTACACCTTC CASSSRWDRTRIGYTF